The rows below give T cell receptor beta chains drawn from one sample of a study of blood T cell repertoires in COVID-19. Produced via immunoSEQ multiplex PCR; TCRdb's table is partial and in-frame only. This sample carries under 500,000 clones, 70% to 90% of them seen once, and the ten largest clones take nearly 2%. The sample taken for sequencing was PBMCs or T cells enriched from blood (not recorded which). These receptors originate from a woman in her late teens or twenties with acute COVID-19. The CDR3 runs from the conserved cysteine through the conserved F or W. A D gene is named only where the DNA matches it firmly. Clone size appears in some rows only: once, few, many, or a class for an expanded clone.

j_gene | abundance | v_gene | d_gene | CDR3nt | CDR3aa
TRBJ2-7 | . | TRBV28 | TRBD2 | TGTGCCAGCAGTCCGGGGAGGGAAATCTCCTACGAGCAGTACTTC | CASSPGREISYEQYF
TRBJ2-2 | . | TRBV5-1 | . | TGCGCCAGCAGCTCCTACCGCCCGAGCGCCGGGGAGCTGTTTTTT | CASSSYRPSAGELFF
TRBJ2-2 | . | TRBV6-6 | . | TGTGCCAGCAGTTACTTATTAGCCACCGGGGAGCTGTTTTTT | CASSYLLATGELFF
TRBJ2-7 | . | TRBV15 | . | TGTGCCACCAGCAGAGATAAGGCTAGTACCGAGCAGTACTTC | CATSRDKASTEQYF
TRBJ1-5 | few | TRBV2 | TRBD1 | TGTGCCAGCAGTGGGGGGGACAGACGACAGCCCCAGCATTTT | CASSGGDRRQPQHF
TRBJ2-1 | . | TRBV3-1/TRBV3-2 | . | TGTGCCAGCAGCCAAGAAGGTCGGGACAATGAGCAGTTCTTC | CASSQEGRDNEQFF
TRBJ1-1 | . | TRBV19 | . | TGTGCCAGTAGTGACACAATGGGCACTGAAGCTTTCTTT | CASSDTMGTEAFF
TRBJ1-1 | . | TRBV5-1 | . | TGCGCCAGCAGCTTACAGGGTAACACTGAAGCTTTCTTT | CASSLQGNTEAFF
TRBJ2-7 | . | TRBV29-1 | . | TGCAGCGTTGTGGCCATCTACGAGCAGTACTTC | CSVVAIYEQYF
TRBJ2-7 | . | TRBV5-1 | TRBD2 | TGCGCCAGCAGATTAAGCGGGGGAACCTACGAGCAGTACTTC | CASRLSGGTYEQYF
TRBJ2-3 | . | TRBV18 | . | TGTGCCAGCTCACCCCAGGGGAGCAGCACAGATACGCAGTATTTT | CASSPQGSSTDTQYF
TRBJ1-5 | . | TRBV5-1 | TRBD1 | TGCGCCAGCAGCTTGACAGGGGGAGGGGAGCCCCAGCATTTT | CASSLTGGGEPQHF
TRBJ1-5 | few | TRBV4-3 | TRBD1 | TGCGCCAGCAGCCAAGATGGGACAGGTATGCAGCCCCAGCATTTT | CASSQDGTGMQPQHF
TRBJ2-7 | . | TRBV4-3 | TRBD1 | TGCGCCAGCAGTCCCGGACAGGGGACAATCTACGAGCAGTACTTC | CASSPGQGTIYEQYF
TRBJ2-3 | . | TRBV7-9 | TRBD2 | TGTGCCAGCAGGGGGACTAGCGGGCTCACAGATACGCAGTATTTT | CASRGTSGLTDTQYF
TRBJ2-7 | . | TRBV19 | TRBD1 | TGTGCCAGTACCTCCCCCGGGACAGGGGGCCTCCAGCAGTACTTC | CASTSPGTGGLQQYF
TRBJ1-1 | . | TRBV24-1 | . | TGTGCCACCAGTGCCAGGGGAAACACTGAAGCTTTCTTT | CATSARGNTEAFF
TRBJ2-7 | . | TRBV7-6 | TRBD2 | TGTGCCAGCAGCCTCGGACTAGCGGGGGACGTCTCCTACGAGCAGTACTTC | CASSLGLAGDVSYEQYF
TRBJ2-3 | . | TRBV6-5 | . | TGTGCCAGCAGTTACTCGCCGGGGAGCACAGATACGCAGTATTTT | CASSYSPGSTDTQYF
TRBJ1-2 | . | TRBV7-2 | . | TGTGCCAGCAGCTTAGGCCGACAGGACTATGGCTACACCTTC | CASSLGRQDYGYTF
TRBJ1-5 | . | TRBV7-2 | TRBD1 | TGTGCCAGCAGCCGTGACAGGGATCAGCCCCAGCATTTT | CASSRDRDQPQHF
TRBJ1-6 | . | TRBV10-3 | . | TGTGCCATCAGTGAGAGAGGGAGCTCCTATAATTCACCCCTCCACTTT | CAISERGSSYNSPLHF
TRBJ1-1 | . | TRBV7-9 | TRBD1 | TGTGCCAGCAGCTCATCAGGGGGCCGGGGAAACACTGAAGCTTTCTTT | CASSSSGGRGNTEAFF
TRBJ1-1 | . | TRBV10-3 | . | TGTGCCATAACGCAGGGTGTGGACACTGAAGCTTTCTTT | CAITQGVDTEAFF
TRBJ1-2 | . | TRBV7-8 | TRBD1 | TGTGCCAGCAGCTTAGTTCCAGGGGGGTATGGCTACACCTTC | CASSLVPGGYGYTF
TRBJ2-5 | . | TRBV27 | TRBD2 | TGTGCCAGCAGTTCTTTACTCGGTGCGGGGGTTTGGGAGACCCAGTACTTC | CASSSLLGAGVWETQYF
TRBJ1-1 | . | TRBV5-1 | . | TGCGCCAGCAGCTTGGACAGTTACACTGAAGCTTTCTTT | CASSLDSYTEAFF
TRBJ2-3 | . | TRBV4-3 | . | TGCGCCAGCTCCCCCACTAGCACAGATACGCAGTATTTT | CASSPTSTDTQYF
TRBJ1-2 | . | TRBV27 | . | TGTGCCAGCAGGGGAGCCGGTCCGATCTATGGCTACACCTTC | CASRGAGPIYGYTF
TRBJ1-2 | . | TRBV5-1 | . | TGCGCCAGCAGCTTGCAGCAGGGCGGTGGCTACACCTTC | CASSLQQGGGYTF
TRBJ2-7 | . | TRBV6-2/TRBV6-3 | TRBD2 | TGTGCCAGCAGTTACAGAGCGGGGGCTCTTTCCTACGAGCAGTACTTC | CASSYRAGALSYEQYF
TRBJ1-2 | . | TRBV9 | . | TGTGCCAGCAGCGTAGGGCCCCAGGTGGCCAAAGCTAACTATGGCTACACCTTC | CASSVGPQVAKANYGYTF
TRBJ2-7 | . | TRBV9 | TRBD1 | TGTGCCAGCAGCGTAGGGGACAGGGAGTTCTACGAGCAGTACTTC | CASSVGDREFYEQYF
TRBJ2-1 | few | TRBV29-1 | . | TGCAGCGTTGAACCCAGCTCCTACAATGAGCAGTTCTTC | CSVEPSSYNEQFF